This T cell receptor (beta chain) came from a study of blood T cell repertoires in COVID-19. TCRdb's table, derived via immunoSEQ multiplex PCR, lists solely in-frame clones and lacks some. The sample includes 35,000 to 50,000 clones, 86% of them seen just once. Germline V gives CDR1 MNHEY, CDR2 SMNVEV (reference sequence). The trim removed 5 bases at V and 4 bases at J, leaving 6 bases unmatched. This CDR3 is built from 15 residues. The TCR was taken from a man in his 60s with active COVID-19. V is TRBV27 and J is TRBJ2-5; 11 bases match TRBD2. Sequencing was done on a sample of peripheral blood. The chain's CDR3 is CASSPSGLAGETQYF. CDR3 DNA sequence: TGTGCCAGCAGTCCATCCGGACTAGCGGGAGAGACCCAGTACTTC.